Each of the 8 T cell receptor beta chains below was sequenced from the same sample in a study of shared clonotypes between healthy human individuals. TCRdb keeps only in-frame clones here, not all; method: immunoSEQ multiplex PCR. The sample holds some 2,100,000 clones, around 95% seen once. Sequenced sample: naive CD4+ T cells sorted from blood. Regarding subset: CD45RA+ positively selected. The receptors come from a man between 18 and 35 years old in good health.

With respect to this clone: Within the sample, other DNA sequences also encode this same CDR3. The chain is built from TRBV7-9 and TRBJ1-4; 9 positions agree with TRBD1. The CDR3 contains 14 residues. The germline V gene encodes CDR1 SEHNR and CDR2 FQNEAQ (reference sequence). The junction had 3 bases not matched to a gene; V was cut back by 5 bases and J by 5 bases. The CDR3 is CASSLGQGNEKLFF. The CDR3 region has the DNA TGTGCCAGCAGCCTGGGACAGGGAAATGAAAAACTGTTTTTT. Looking up the rest from reference TRBV7-9 and TRBJ1-4 gives the full variable domain: DTGVSQNPRHKITKRGQNVTFRCDPISEHNRLYWYRQTLGQGPEFLTYFQNEAQLEKSRLLSDRFSAERPKGSFSTLEIQRTEQGDSAMYLCASSLGQGNEKLFFGSGTQLSVL.

The chain recombines TRBV5-4 with TRBJ2-5, with D possibly TRBD2 on 6 matching bases. This CDR3 is built from 12 residues. Per germline, CDR1 SGHNT and CDR2 YYREEE (reference sequence). Trimming took off 3 bases at V and 13 bases at J, with 16 bases between the two ends. The CDR3 DNA reads TGTGCCAGCAGCTCGTACCGGGACTCCCCGTACTTC. Translation: CASSSYRDSPYF.

This clone was found once. CDR3 region: CASILDPGSGNTIYF. The CDR3 nucleotides read TGTGCCAGCATCTTGGACCCGGGATCTGGAAACACCATATATTTT. The J gene is TRBJ1-3, the V gene TRBV6-6; no firm D call. CDR3 size: 15 residues. Per germline, CDR1 MNHNY and CDR2 SVGAGI (reference sequence). Trimming took off 7 bases at V and 1 base at J, with 14 bases between the two ends.

As concerns this clone: The same CDR3 also results from other DNA sequences found in this sample. This rearrangement joins TRBV18 to TRBJ2-3; TRBD2 matches at 15 bases. The germline CDR1 and CDR2 sequences are KGHSH and LQKENI. This CDR3 is built from 17 residues. J lost 3 bases, V lost 3 bases, and 4 bases had no gene match. The CDR3 region has the DNA TGTGCCAGCTCACCCCCGGGACTAGCGGGAGGTACAGATACGCAGTATTTT. Its translation: CASSPPGLAGGTDTQYF.

The rearrangement joins TRBV6-6 to TRBJ2-3, with D possibly being TRBD1 (5 bases). V gave up 5 bases and J gave up 1 base, with 13 bases separating them. CDR1 is MNHNY and CDR2 is SVGAGI in the germline V gene (reference sequence). CDR3 length: 15 amino acids. CDR3 sequence: CASSAALGGTDTQYF. Here the CDR3 DNA reads TGTGCCAGCAGTGCTGCCCTAGGGGGCACAGATACGCAGTATTTT.

The gene calls are TRBV6-5 and TRBJ1-2, with TRBD1 identical over 7 bases. The germline V gene has CDR1 MNHEY and CDR2 SVGAGI. There are 15 residues in the CDR3. With 2 bases clipped from V and 4 bases from J, the junction kept 7 bases outside the gene matches. CDR3 sequence reads: CASSYVWQGGYGYTF. For the CDR3, the DNA is TGTGCCAGCAGTTACGTCTGGCAGGGGGGCTATGGCTACACCTTC.

This chain uses TRBV7-8 with TRBJ2-2; 8 nucleotides match TRBD1. Germline V gene lookup returns CDR1 SGHVS and CDR2 FQNEAQ. This CDR3 contains 16 residues. The V gene end was trimmed by 4 bases and the J gene end by 1 base; junction bases not matched to a gene: 5. CDR3: CASSSTGGLNTGELFF. The CDR3 nucleotides are TGTGCCAGCAGCTCTACAGGGGGGCTGAACACCGGGGAGCTGTTTTTT.

The V call is TRBV6-5, the J call TRBJ1-2; D is perhaps TRBD1 (6 bases). V was shortened by 8 bases and J by 4 bases, with 11 bases between the two germline ends. The germline gives CDR1 MNHEY, CDR2 SVGAGI. This CDR3 is 12 amino acids long. This CDR3 is CASGRGSYGYTF. The CDR3 DNA sequence: TGTGCCAGCGGCAGGGGAAGCTATGGCTACACCTTC.